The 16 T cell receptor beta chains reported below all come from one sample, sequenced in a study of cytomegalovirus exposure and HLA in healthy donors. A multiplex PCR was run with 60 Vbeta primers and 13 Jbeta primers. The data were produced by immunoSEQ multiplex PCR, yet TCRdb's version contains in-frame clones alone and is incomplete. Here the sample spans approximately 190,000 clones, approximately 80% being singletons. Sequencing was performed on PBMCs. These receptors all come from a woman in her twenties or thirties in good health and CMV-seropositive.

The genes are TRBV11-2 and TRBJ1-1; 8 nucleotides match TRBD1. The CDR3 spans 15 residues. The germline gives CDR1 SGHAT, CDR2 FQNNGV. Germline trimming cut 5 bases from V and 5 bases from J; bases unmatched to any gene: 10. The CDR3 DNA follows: TGTGCCAGCAGCGAAGAGACAGGGGCCGCAACTGAAGCTTTCTTT. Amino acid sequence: CASSEETGAATEAFF.

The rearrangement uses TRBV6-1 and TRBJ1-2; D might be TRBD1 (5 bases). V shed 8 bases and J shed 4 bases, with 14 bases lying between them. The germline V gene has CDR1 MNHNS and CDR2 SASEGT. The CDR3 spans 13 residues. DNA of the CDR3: TGTGCCAGCGAAGAACCCGGGGGCTATGGCTACACCTTC. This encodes CASEEPGGYGYTF.

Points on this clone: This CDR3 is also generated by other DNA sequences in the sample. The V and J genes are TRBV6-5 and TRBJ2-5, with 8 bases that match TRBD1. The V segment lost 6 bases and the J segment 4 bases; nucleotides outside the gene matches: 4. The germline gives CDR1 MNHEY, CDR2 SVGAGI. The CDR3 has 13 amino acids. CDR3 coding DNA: TGTGCCAGCAGCCGCACAGGGGGAGAGACCCAGTACTTC. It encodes CASSRTGGETQYF.

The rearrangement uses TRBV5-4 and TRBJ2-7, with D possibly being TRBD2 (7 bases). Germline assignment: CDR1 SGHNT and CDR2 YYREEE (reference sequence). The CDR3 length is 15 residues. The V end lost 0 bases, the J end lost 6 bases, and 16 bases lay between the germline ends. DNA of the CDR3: TGTGCCAGCAGCTTGGTCCTGGAGGGGGGGGGCGAGCAGTACTTC. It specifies CASSLVLEGGGEQYF. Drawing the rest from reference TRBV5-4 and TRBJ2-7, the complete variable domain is ETGVTQSPTHLIKTRGQQVTLRCSSQSGHNTVSWYQQALGQGPQFIFQYYREEENGRGNFPPRFSGLQFPNYSSELNVNALELDDSALYLCASSLVLEGGGEQYFGPGTRLTVT.

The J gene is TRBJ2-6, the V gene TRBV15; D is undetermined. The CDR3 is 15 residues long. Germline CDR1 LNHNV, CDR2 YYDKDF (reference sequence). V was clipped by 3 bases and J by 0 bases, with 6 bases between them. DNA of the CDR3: TGTGCCACCAGCAGGCCTATCTCTGGGGCCAACGTCCTGACTTTC. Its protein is CATSRPISGANVLTF.

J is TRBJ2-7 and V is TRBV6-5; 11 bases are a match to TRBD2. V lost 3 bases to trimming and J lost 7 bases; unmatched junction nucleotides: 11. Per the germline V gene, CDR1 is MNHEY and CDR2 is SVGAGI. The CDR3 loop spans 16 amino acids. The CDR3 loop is CASSYLRTSGPVEQYF. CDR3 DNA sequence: TGTGCCAGCAGTTATCTTAGGACTAGCGGGCCCGTTGAGCAGTACTTC.

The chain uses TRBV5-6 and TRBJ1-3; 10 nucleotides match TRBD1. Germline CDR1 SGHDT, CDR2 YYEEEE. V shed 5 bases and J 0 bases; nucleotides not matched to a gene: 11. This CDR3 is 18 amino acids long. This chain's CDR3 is CASSWGQGTLHSGNTIYF. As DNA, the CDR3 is TGTGCCAGCAGTTGGGGACAGGGGACACTTCACTCTGGAAACACCATATATTTT. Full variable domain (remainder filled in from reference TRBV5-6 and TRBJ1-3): DAGVTQSPTHLIKTRGQQVTLRCSPKSGHDTVSWYQQALGQGPQFIFQYYEEEERQRGNFPDRFSGHQFPNYSSELNVNALLLGDSALYLCASSWGQGTLHSGNTIYFGEGSWLTVV.

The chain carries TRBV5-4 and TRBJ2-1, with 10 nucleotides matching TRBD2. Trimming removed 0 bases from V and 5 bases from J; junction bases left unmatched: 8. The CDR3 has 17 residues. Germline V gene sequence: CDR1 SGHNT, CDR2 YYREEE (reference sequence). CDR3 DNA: TGTGCCAGCAGCTTGGTCGGTAGCGGGAGGCTGAACAATGAGCAGTTCTTC. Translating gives CASSLVGSGRLNNEQFF.

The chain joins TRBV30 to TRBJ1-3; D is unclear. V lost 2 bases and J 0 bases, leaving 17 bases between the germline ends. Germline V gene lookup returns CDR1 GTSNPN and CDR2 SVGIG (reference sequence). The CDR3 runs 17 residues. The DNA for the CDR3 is TGTGCCTGGAGTCAGGACGGAGGCCGCTTCTCTGGAAACACCATATATTTT. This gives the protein CAWSQDGGRFSGNTIYF.

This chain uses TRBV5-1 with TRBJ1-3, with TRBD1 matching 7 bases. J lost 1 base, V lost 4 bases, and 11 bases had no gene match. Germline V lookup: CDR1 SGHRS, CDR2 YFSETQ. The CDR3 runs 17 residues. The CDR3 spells CASSPNRGSGSGNTIYF. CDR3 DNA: TGCGCCAGCAGCCCCAACAGGGGAAGTGGTTCTGGAAACACCATATATTTT.

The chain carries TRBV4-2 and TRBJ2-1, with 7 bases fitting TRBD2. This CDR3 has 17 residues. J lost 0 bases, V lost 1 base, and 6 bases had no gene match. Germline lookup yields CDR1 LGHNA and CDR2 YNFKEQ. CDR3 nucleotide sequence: TGTGCCAGCAGCCAAGGTTGGCGGGGGAGCTCCTACAATGAGCAGTTCTTC. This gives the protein CASSQGWRGSSYNEQFF.

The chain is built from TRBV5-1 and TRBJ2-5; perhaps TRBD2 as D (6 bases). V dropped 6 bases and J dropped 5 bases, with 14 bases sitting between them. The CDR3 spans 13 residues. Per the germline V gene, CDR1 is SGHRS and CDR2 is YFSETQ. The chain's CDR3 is CASTEPGGETQYF. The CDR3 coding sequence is TGCGCCAGCACCGAACCTGGGGGGGAGACCCAGTACTTC.

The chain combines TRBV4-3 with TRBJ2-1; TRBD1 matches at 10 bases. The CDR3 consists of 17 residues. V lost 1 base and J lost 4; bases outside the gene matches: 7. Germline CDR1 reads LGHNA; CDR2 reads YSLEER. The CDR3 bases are TGCGCCAGCAGCCAAGGGTTGGGACAGGGGACTTACAATGAGCAGTTCTTC. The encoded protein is CASSQGLGQGTYNEQFF.

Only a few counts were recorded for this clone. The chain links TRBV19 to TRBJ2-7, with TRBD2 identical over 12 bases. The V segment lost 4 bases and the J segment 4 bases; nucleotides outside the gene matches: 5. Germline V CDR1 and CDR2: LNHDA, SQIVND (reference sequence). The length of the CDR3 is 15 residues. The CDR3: CASSRALAGGYEQYF. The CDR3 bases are TGTGCCAGTAGTAGGGCACTAGCGGGAGGATACGAGCAGTACTTC. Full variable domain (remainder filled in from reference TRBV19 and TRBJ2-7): DGGITQSPKYLFRKEGQNVTLSCEQNLNHDAMYWYRQDPGQGLRLIYYSQIVNDFQKGDIAEGYSVSREKKESFPLTVTSAQKNPTAFYLCASSRALAGGYEQYFGPGTRLTVT.

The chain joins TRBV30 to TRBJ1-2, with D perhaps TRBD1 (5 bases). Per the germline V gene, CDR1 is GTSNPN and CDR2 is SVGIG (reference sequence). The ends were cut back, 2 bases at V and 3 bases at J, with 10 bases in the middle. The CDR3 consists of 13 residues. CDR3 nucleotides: TGTGCCTGGAGTTTAGGGGACTACTATGGCTACACCTTC. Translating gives CAWSLGDYYGYTF.

The CDR3 nucleotides read TGTGCCAGCAGCTTCTTGGCTAGCGGGAGGACAGATACGCAGTATTTT. Translation: CASSFLASGRTDTQYF. This rearrangement joins TRBV7-2 to TRBJ2-3; TRBD2 matches 11 bases. This CDR3 region has 16 residues. From germline, CDR1 is SGHTA and CDR2 FQGNSA. V was clipped by 3 bases and J by 3 bases; unmatched bases: 5.